This TCR beta chain was identified during a study of T cells in Graves' hyperthyroidism and ophthalmopathy. TCR beta CDR3 region amplification was performed from RNA transcripts. HTBI primers were used for first-round RT-PCR of the TCR CDR3. MiXCR, applied by TCRdb to the multiplex PCR reads, yields one record per CDR3 protein. Here the sample spans approximately 700,000 distinct CDR3 sequences, about 16% being singletons. In this sample, this clonotype turned up many times. CDR3 length: 16 amino acids. Trimming took off 3 bases at V and 6 bases at J, with 18 bases between the two ends. Germline CDR1 is KGHDR and CDR2 is SFDVKD.

This rearrangement joins TRBV24-1 to TRBJ2-3; no firm D call. This sequence originates from a man aged 18 to 29 with Graves' hyperthyroidism. Input material: blood. CDR3 nucleotides: TGTGCCACCAGTGATCCCCGGGCACACACGACGGATACGCAGTATTTT. Translating it yields CATSDPRAHTTDTQYF.